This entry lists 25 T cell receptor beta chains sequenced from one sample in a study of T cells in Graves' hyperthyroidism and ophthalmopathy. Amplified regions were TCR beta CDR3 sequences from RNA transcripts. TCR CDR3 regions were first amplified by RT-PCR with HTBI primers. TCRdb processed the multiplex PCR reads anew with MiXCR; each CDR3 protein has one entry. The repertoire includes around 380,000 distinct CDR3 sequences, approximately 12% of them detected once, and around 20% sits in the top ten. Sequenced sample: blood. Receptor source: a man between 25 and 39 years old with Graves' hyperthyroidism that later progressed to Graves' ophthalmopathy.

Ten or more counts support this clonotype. This CDR3 reads CASILDRESYNEQFF. The CDR3 DNA is TGTGCCAGCATCCTAGACAGGGAGTCCTACAATGAGCAGTTCTTC. The V gene is TRBV28, the J gene TRBJ2-1; 7 bases map to TRBD1. This CDR3 comprises 15 residues. V gave up 7 bases and J gave up 1 base; unmatched junction bases: 7. The germline CDR1 and CDR2 sequences are MDHEN and SYDVKM. Full variable domain (rest looked up from reference TRBV28 and TRBJ2-1): DVKVTQSSRYLVKRTGEKVFLECVQDMDHENMFWYRQDPGLGLRLIYFSYDVKMKEKGDIPEGYSVSREKKERFSLILESASTNQTSMYLCASILDRESYNEQFFGPGTRLTVL.

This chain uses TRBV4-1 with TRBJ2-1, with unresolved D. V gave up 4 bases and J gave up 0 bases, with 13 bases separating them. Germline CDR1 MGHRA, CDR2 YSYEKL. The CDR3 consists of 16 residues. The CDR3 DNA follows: TGCGCCAGCAGCCTAATAAAGAGAAGCTCCTACAATGAGCAGTTCTTC. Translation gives CASSLIKRSSYNEQFF.

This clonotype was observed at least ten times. CDR3 sequence reads: CASSLVQTLYSPLHF. The CDR3 coding sequence is TGTGCCAGCAGCTTAGTACAGACGCTCTATTCACCCCTCCACTTT. The J gene is TRBJ1-6, the V gene TRBV7-2; D call uncertain. Trimming stripped 1 base from V and 8 bases from J, with 12 bases between. CDR3 length: 15 amino acids. Per germline, CDR1 SGHTA and CDR2 FQGNSA.

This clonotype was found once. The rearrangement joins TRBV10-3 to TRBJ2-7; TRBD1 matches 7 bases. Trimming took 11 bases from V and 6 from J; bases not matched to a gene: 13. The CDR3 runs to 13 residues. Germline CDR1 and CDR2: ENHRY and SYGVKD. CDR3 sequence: CAVNPGQTAEQYF. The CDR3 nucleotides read TGTGCCGTGAACCCGGGACAGACCGCCGAGCAGTACTTC.

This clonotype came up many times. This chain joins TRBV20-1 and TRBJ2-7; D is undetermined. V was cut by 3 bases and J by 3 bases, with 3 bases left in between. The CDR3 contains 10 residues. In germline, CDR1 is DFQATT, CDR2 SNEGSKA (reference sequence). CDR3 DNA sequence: TGCAGTGCTAGCCTCTACGAGCAGTACTTC. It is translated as CSASLYEQYF.

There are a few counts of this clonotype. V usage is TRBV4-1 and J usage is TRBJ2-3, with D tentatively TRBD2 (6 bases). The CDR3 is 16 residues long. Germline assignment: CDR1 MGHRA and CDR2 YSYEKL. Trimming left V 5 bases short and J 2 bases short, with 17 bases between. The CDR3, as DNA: TGCGCCAGCAGCGTACATGCTGGGAGGATCACAGATACGCAGTATTTT. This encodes CASSVHAGRITDTQYF.

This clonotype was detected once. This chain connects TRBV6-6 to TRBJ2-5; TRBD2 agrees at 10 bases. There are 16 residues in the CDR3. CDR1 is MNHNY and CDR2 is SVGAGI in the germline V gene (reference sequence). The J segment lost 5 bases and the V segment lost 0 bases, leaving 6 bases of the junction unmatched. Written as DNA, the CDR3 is TGTGCCAGCAGTTACTCGGCTAGCGGGGGCCGGGAGACCCAGTACTTC. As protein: CASSYSASGGRETQYF.

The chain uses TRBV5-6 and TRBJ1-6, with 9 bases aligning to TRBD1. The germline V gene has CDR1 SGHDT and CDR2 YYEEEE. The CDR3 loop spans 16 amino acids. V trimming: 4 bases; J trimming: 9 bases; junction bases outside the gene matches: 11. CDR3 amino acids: CASSPGTGTLGSPLHF. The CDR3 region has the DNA TGTGCCAGCAGCCCCGGGACAGGGACGTTGGGTTCACCCCTCCACTTT. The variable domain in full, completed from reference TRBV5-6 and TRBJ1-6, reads DAGVTQSPTHLIKTRGQQVTLRCSPKSGHDTVSWYQQALGQGPQFIFQYYEEEERQRGNFPDRFSGHQFPNYSSELNVNALLLGDSALYLCASSPGTGTLGSPLHFGNGTRLTVT.

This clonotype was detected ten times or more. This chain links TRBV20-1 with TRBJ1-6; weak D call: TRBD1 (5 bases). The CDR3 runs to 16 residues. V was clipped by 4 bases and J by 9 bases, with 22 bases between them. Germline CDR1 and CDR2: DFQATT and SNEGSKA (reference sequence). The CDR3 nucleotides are TGCAGTGCTACGCAGGGAAACCCCTTGGTTGGTTCACCCCTCCACTTT. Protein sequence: CSATQGNPLVGSPLHF.

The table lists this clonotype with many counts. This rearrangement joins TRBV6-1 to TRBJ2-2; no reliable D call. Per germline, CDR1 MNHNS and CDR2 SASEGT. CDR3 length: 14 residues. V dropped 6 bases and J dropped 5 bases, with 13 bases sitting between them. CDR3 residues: CASRSQARTGELFF. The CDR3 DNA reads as TGTGCCAGCAGATCGCAGGCCAGAACCGGGGAGCTGTTTTTT.

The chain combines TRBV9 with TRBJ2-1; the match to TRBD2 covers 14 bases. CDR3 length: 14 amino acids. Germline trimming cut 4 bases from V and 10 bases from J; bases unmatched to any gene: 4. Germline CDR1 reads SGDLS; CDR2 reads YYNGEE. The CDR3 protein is CASSPGLAGGEQFF. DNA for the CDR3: TGTGCCAGCAGCCCCGGACTAGCGGGGGGCGAGCAGTTCTTC.

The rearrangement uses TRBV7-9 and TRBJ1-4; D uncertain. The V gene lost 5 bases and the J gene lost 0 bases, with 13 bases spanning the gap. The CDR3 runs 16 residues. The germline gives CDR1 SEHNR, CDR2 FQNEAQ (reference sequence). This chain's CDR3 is CASSPNIWATNEKLFF. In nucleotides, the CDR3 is TGTGCCAGCAGCCCGAACATCTGGGCAACTAATGAAAAACTGTTTTTT.

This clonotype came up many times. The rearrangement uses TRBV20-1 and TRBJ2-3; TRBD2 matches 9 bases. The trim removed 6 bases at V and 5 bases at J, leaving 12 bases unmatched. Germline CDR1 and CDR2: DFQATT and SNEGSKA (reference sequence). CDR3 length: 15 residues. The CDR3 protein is CSAQVLAGMRDTQYF. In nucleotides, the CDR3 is TGCAGTGCCCAGGTTCTAGCGGGGATGAGAGATACGCAGTATTTT.

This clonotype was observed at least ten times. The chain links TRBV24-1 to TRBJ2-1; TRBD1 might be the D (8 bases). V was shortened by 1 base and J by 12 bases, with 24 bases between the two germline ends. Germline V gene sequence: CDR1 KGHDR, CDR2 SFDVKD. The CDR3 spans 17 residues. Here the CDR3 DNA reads TGTGCCACCAGTGATTTTGGGCCGACAGGGGAAGTAGCGGGGCAGTTCTTC. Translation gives CATSDFGPTGEVAGQFF.

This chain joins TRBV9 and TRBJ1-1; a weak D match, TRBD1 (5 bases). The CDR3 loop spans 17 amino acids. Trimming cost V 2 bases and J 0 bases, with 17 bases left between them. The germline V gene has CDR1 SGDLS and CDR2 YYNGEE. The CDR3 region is CASSVYPPGHMNTEAFF. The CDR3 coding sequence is TGTGCCAGCAGCGTTTACCCGCCAGGGCACATGAACACTGAAGCTTTCTTT.

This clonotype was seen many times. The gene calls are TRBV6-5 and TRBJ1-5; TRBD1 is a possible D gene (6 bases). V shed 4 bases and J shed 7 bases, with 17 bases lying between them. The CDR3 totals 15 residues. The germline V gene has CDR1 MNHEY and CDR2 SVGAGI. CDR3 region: CASSSSVGAGQPQHF. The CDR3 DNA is TGTGCCAGCAGTTCCTCGGTGGGGGCGGGACAGCCCCAGCATTTT.

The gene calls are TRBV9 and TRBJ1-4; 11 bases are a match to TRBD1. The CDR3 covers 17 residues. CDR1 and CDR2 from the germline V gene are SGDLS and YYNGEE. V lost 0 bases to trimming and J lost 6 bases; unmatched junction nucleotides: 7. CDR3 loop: CASSVEDRGRSDEKLFF. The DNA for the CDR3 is TGTGCCAGCAGCGTAGAGGACAGGGGGCGATCGGATGAAAAACTGTTTTTT.

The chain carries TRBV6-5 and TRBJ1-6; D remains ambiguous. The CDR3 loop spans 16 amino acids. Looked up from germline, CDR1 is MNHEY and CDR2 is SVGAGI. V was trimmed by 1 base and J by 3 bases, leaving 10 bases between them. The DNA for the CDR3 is TGTGCCAGCAGTTACTTAGGGCAACTCTATAATTCACCCCTCCACTTT. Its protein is CASSYLGQLYNSPLHF.

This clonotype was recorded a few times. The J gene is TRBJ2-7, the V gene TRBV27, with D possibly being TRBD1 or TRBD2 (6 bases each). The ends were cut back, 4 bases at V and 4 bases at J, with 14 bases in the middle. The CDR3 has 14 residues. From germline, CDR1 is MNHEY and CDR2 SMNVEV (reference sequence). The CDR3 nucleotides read TGTGCCAGCAGTTGGGGCAGGGGACTTTACGAGCAGTACTTC. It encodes CASSWGRGLYEQYF.

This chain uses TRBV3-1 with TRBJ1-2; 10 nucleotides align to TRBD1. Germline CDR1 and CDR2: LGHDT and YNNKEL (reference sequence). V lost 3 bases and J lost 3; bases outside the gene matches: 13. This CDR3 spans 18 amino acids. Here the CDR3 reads CASSHSTLRDRGDYGYTF. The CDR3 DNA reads TGTGCCAGCAGCCACTCCACGCTCCGGGACAGGGGTGACTATGGCTACACCTTC.

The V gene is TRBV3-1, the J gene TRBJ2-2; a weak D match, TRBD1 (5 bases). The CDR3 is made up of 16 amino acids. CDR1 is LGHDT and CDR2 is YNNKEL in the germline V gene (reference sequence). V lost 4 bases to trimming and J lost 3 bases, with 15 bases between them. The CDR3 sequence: CASSLGLGADTGELFF. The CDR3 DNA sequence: TGTGCCAGCAGCCTGGGGTTAGGGGCGGACACCGGGGAGCTGTTTTTT.

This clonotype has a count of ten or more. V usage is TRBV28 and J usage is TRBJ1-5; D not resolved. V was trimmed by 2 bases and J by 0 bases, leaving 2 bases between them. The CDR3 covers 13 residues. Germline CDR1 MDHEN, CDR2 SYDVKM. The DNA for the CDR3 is TGTGCCAGCAGTTTACCTAGCAATCAGCCCCAGCATTTT. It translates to CASSLPSNQPQHF.

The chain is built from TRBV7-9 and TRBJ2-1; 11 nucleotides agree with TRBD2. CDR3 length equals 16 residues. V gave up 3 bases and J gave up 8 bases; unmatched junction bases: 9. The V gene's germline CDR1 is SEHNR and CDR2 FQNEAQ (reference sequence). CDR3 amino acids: CASSFSSGRALDEQFF. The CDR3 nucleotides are TGTGCCAGCAGCTTCAGTAGCGGGAGGGCCTTGGATGAGCAGTTCTTC.

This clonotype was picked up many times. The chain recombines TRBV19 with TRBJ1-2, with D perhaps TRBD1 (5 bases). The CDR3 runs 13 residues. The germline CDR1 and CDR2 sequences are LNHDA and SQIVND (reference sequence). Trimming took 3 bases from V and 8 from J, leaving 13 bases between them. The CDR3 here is CASSILGARGYTF. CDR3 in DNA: TGTGCCAGTAGTATTCTTGGGGCTCGGGGCTACACCTTC. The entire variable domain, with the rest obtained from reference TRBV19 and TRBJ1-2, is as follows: DGGITQSPKYLFRKEGQNVTLSCEQNLNHDAMYWYRQDPGQGLRLIYYSQIVNDFQKGDIAEGYSVSREKKESFPLTVTSAQKNPTAFYLCASSILGARGYTFGSGTRLTVV.

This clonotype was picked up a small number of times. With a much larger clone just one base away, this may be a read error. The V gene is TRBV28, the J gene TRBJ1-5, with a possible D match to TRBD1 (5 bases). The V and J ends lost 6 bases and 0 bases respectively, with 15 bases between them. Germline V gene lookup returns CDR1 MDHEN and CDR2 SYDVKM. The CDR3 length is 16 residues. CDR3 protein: CASRPKQVHSNQPQHF. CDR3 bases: TGTGCCAGCAGACCGAAACAGGTGCATAGCAATCAGCCCCAGCATTTT.